These 3 T cell receptor beta chains came from one sample sequenced in a study of T cells in Graves' hyperthyroidism and ophthalmopathy. The CDR3 regions of TCR beta were amplified from RNA transcripts. When the TCR CDR3 underwent first-round RT-PCR, the HTBI primer set was used. TCRdb redid the calling of the multiplex PCR reads with MiXCR, one entry per CDR3 protein. The repertoire holds 250,000 or so distinct CDR3 sequences, with roughly 15% as singletons. Sequencing was performed on blood. The origin of the receptors is a woman between 50 and 59 years old with Graves' hyperthyroidism that later progressed to Graves' ophthalmopathy.

V is TRBV20-1 and J is TRBJ2-3; D uncertain. In germline, CDR1 is DFQATT, CDR2 SNEGSKA (reference sequence). V was shortened by 1 base and J by 5 bases, with 10 bases between the two germline ends. The CDR3 sequence is 13 residues long. In DNA, the CDR3 is TGCAGTGCTAGAGCGATACAGATAGATACGCAGTATTTT. The encoded protein is CSARAIQIDTQYF.

This clonotype came up a few times. A much bigger clone sits one base away, suggesting this may be a read error. The chain uses TRBV28 and TRBJ1-2; TRBD1 matches 7 bases. Germline CDR1 and CDR2: MDHEN and SYDVKM. The CDR3 length is 14 residues. V was clipped by 6 bases and J by 4 bases; unmatched bases: 8. The CDR3 coding sequence is TGTGCCAGCAGGGGGGACAGTCTTGGCTATGGCTACACCTTC. It codes for CASRGDSLGYGYTF.

In this sample, this clonotype turned up many times. The V call is TRBV6-1, the J call TRBJ2-3, with 8 nucleotides matching TRBD2. Germline V lookup: CDR1 MNHNS, CDR2 SASEGT. J gave up 0 bases and V 5 bases, and 4 bases lay outside the gene matches. The CDR3 covers 15 residues. CDR3 DNA sequence: TGTGCCAGCAGTCCCGGGACTAGAAGCACAGATACGCAGTATTTT. The encoded protein is CASSPGTRSTDTQYF.